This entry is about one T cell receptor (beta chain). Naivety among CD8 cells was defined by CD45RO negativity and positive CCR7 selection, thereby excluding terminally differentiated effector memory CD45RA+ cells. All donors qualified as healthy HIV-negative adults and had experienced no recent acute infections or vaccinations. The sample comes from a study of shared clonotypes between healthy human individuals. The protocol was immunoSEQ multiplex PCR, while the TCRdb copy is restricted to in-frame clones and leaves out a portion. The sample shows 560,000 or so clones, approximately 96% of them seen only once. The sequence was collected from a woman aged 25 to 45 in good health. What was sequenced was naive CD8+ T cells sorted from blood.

CDR3 region: CASSARGTGGLNEQFF. Here the CDR3 DNA reads TGTGCCAGCAGCGCCCGAGGGACTGGGGGGTTAAATGAGCAGTTCTTC. This chain uses TRBV13 with TRBJ2-1; weak D call: TRBD2 (6 bases). The CDR3 runs 16 residues. The germline V gene encodes CDR1 PRHDT and CDR2 FYEKMQ (reference sequence). Trimming took 5 bases from V and 7 from J, leaving 21 bases between them.